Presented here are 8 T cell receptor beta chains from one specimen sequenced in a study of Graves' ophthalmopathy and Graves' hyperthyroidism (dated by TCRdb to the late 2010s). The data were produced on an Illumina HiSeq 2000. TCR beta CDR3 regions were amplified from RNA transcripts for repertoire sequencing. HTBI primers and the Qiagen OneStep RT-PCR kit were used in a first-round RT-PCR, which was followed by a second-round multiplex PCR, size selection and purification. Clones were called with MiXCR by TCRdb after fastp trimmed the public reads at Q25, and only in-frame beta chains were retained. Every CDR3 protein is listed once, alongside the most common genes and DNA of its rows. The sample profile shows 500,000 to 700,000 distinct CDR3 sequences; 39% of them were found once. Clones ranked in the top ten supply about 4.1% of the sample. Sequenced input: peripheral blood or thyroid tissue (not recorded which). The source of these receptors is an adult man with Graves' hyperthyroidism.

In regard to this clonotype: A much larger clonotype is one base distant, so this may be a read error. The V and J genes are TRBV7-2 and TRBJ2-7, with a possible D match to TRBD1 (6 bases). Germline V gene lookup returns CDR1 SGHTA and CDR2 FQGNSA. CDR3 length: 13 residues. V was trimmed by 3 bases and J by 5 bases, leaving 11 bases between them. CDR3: CASSFTGSDEQYF. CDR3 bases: TGTGCCAGCAGCTTTACAGGGAGCGACGAGCAGTACTTC.

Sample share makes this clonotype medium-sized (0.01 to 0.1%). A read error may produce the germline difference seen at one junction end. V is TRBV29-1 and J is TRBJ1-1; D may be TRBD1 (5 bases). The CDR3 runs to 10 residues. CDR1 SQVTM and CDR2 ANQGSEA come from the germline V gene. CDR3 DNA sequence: TGCAGCGTTGATAACCCAAAAGGGACTTTT. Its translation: CSVDNPKGTF.

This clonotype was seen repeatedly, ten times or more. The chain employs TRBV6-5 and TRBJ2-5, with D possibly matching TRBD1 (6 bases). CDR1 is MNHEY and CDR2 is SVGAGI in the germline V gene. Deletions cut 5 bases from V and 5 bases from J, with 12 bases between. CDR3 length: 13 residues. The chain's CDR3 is CASSGGGFETQYF. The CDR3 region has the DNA TGTGCCAGCAGTGGTGGGGGCTTTGAGACCCAGTACTTC.

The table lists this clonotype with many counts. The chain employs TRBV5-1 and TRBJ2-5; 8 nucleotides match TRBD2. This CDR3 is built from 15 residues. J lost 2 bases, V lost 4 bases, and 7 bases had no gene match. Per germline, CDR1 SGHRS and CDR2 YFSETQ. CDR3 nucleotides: TGCGCCAGCAGCCTAGACGGGACTAGACAAGAGACCCAGTACTTC. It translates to CASSLDGTRQETQYF.

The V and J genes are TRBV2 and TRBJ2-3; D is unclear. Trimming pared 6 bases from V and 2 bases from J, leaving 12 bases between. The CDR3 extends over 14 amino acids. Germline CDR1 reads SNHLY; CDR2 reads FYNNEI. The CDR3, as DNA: TGTGCCAGCAGGCCCTCACCTAACACAGATACGCAGTATTTT. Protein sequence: CASRPSPNTDTQYF.

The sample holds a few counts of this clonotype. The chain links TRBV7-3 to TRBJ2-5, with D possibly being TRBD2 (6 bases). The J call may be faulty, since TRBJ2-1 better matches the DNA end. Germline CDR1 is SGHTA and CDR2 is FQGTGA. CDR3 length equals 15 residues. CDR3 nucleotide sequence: TGTGCCAGCAGCTTGGGCGGGGCTAAACGCCATGAGCAGTTCTTC. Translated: CASSLGGAKRHEQFF.

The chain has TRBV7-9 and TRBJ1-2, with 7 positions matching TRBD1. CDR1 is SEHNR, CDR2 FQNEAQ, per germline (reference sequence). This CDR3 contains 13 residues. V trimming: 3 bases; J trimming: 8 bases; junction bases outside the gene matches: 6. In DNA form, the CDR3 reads TGTGCCAGCAGCTTCGGGACAGAGGAGGGCTACACCTTC. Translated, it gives CASSFGTEEGYTF.

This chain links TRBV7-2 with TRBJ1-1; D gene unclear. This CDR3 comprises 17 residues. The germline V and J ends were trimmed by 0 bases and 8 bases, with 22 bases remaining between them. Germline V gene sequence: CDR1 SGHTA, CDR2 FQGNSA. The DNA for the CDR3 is TGTGCCAGCAGCTTAGCGGGTAGCGGGAGGACGGAGACCGAAGCTTTCTTT. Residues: CASSLAGSGRTETEAFF. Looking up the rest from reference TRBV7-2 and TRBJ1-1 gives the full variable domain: GAGVSQSPSNKVTEKGKDVELRCDPISGHTALYWYRQSLGQGLEFLIYFQGNSAPDKSGLPSDRFSAERTGGSVSTLTIQRTQQEDSAVYLCASSLAGSGRTETEAFFGQGTRLTVV.